Listed below are T cell receptor beta chains from one sample, sequenced in a study of T-cell reconstitution after alpha-beta-depleted transplantation in children. In TCRdb, the PCR reads were re-called with MiXCR into one record per CDR3 protein. The sample consists of some 600,000 distinct CDR3 sequences, 13% of them appearing once. The material sequenced was PBMCs, mostly from graft donor cells, taken 360 days after TCRalphabeta/CD19-depleted stem cell transplant. The receptors were gathered from a male patient younger than 18 who had a stem cell transplant for acute myeloid leukemia, so the T cells may come from the graft donor. Both conserved end residues are part of each CDR3. D genes are given only for firm matches. Size tells how often a clone was seen (once, few, many) or the class of an expanded clone, and some rows leave it out.

j_call clone_size v_call d_call cdr3_nt cdr3_aa
TRBJ2-5 many TRBV10-3 . TGTGCCATCAGTGAGTCTTGGACAGAAGAGACCCAGTACTTC CAISESWTEETQYF
TRBJ2-3 . TRBV20-1 TRBD2 TGCAGTGTGACGACCCCTGGGACTAGCGCAGATACGCAGTATTTT CSVTTPGTSADTQYF
TRBJ2-1 few TRBV28 . TGTGCCAGCAGTATAGTCATCAATGAGCAGTTCTTC CASSIVINEQFF
TRBJ2-5 many TRBV14 . TGTGCCAGCAGCCAAGACCCCTCCCTAGCGTCAGAGACCCAGTACTTC CASSQDPSLASETQYF
TRBJ2-7 . TRBV10-3 . TGTGCCATCAGTGAGCCTATTAATCCGTACGAGCAGTACTTC CAISEPINPYEQYF
TRBJ1-1 many TRBV9 . TGTGCCAGCAGCGTAGTAAACAGATTGAACACTGAAGCTTTCTTT CASSVVNRLNTEAFF
TRBJ2-3 many TRBV7-9 . TGTGCCAGCAGCTCACCTTCTACTATGCCTGGCACAGATACGCAGTATTTT CASSSPSTMPGTDTQYF
TRBJ2-2 . TRBV14 TRBD2 TGTGCCAGCAGCCAAGATGAATGGCGGGAGGTACCCGGGGAGCTGTTTTTT CASSQDEWREVPGELFF
TRBJ1-1 few TRBV12-3/TRBV12-4 . TGTGCCAGCAAAACACAGGGACGAATGAACACTGAAGCTTTCTTT CASKTQGRMNTEAFF
TRBJ2-3 . TRBV20-1 . TGCAGTGGAGATAGGGCTAGCACAGATACGCAGTATTTT CSGDRASTDTQYF
TRBJ2-7 . TRBV7-9 . TGTGCCAGCAGCTTCGGGCCTCGCTTCGAGCAGTACTTC CASSFGPRFEQYF
TRBJ2-4 . TRBV7-8 TRBD2 TGTGCCAGCAGTCTGCCCGGGACTAGCGGGAGTCAAGACATTCAGTACTTC CASSLPGTSGSQDIQYF
TRBJ2-7 few TRBV4-1 . TGCGCCAGCAGCCAAGATCCGGGGCACTTGAACCTCAAATTCTACGAGCAGTACTTC CASSQDPGHLNLKFYEQYF
TRBJ2-3 few TRBV9 TRBD2 TGTGCCAGCAGCGCCCACCCTAGCGGTACAGATACGCAGTATTTT CASSAHPSGTDTQYF
TRBJ2-4 many TRBV14 TRBD2 TGTGCCAGCAGCCCCGGACTAGCGGGAGGGCCGAACATTCAGTACTTC CASSPGLAGGPNIQYF
TRBJ2-7 . TRBV15 . TGTGCCACCAGCAGGGGCGGGCACTACGAGCAGTACTTC CATSRGGHYEQYF
TRBJ2-1 many TRBV20-1 . TGCAGTGCTAGAAAACCGGGGGCCTACAATGAGCAGTTCTTC CSARKPGAYNEQFF
TRBJ2-5 many TRBV15 . TGTGCCACCAGCAGAGTGGAGACCCAGTACTTC CATSRVETQYF
TRBJ2-7 . TRBV6-5 TRBD2 TGTGCCAGCAGTTACTCCCGGCTAGCGGATTTAAGGCAGTACTTC CASSYSRLADLRQYF
TRBJ1-2 . TRBV20-1 . TGCAGTGCTAGAGATAGTGACAGGTTATCGGCTGGCTACACCTTC CSARDSDRLSAGYTF
TRBJ2-3 . TRBV10-3 . TGTGCCCACAACCGGGGGAGCGGCACAGATACGCAGTATTTT CAHNRGSGTDTQYF
TRBJ2-3 . TRBV24-1 TRBD2 TGTGCCACCAGTGATACGACTAGCGCTAGCACAGATACGCAGTATTTT CATSDTTSASTDTQYF
TRBJ2-5 many TRBV28 . TGTGCCAGCAGTCGGGCAAACATTCCCCTTGGGGAGACCCAGTACTTC CASSRANIPLGETQYF
TRBJ2-3 few TRBV5-1 TRBD1 TGCGCCAGCGGCGAGACAGGGGGCAGTACAAATACGCAGTATTTT CASGETGGSTNTQYF
TRBJ2-1 . TRBV20-1 TRBD2 TGCAGTGCTCAACTAGCGGGGGTTTACAATGAGCAGTTCTTC CSAQLAGVYNEQFF
TRBJ2-7 many TRBV12-3/TRBV12-4 TRBD1 TGTGCCAGCAGTTTCCCCCGGGACAGGGATTTAGAGCAGTACTTC CASSFPRDRDLEQYF
TRBJ2-7 . TRBV29-1 TRBD2 TGCAGCGTGCTAAGACTAGCGGGAGGCGAGCAGTACTTC CSVLRLAGGEQYF
TRBJ2-7 many TRBV12-3/TRBV12-4 . TGTGCCAGCAGTTTAGCGCGCCCGGATTACGAGCAGTACTTC CASSLARPDYEQYF
TRBJ1-1 . TRBV18 . TGTGCCAGCTCACCCGGGATTAACACTGAAGCTTTCTTT CASSPGINTEAFF
TRBJ2-1 . TRBV7-9 TRBD2 TGTGCCAGCAGCCCCGGGCTCAGCGGGAGTACCTTTACCAATTCCTACAATGAGCAGTTCTTC CASSPGLSGSTFTNSYNEQFF
TRBJ2-5 many TRBV18 . TGTGCCAGCTCTCGACTGGGGGAGACCCAGTACTTC CASSRLGETQYF
TRBJ1-6 few TRBV20-1 TRBD1 TGCAGTGCTAGAGATAGGTGGGACAGTAATTCACCCCTCCACTTT CSARDRWDSNSPLHF
TRBJ2-7 . TRBV29-1 TRBD1 TGCAGCGTTACACAGGGGGCACGACACTACGAGCAGTACTTC CSVTQGARHYEQYF
TRBJ2-7 many TRBV10-3 . TGTGCCATCAGCCTGACGGGCCCCTACGAGCAGTACTTC CAISLTGPYEQYF
TRBJ2-2 . TRBV6-2/TRBV6-3 TRBD2 TGTGCCAGCAGTCTCCCGGGACTAGCGGATAACACCGGGGAGCTGTTTTTT CASSLPGLADNTGELFF
TRBJ2-4 few TRBV5-6 . TGTGCCAGCAGCTTGCCCGGACAACACATTCAGTACTTC CASSLPGQHIQYF
TRBJ2-1 many TRBV7-2 . TGTGCCAGCAGCCCCGATGAGGTACTCAGATACAATGAGCAGTTCTTC CASSPDEVLRYNEQFF
TRBJ2-7 few TRBV6-6 TRBD2 TGTGCCAGCCTGGGAGGGCATCCCTACGAGCAGTACTTC CASLGGHPYEQYF
TRBJ1-1 few TRBV28 . TGTGCCAGCAGTTTATCTTTCGGGGGGAACACTGAAGCTTTCTTT CASSLSFGGNTEAFF
TRBJ2-2 . TRBV4-3 TRBD1 TGCGCCAGCAGCCAAGACGGGACAGGCCTAACCGGGGAGCTGTTTTTT CASSQDGTGLTGELFF
TRBJ2-7 . TRBV29-1 . TGCAGCGTTGGGGGCTTAGGGGCGGGCTACGAGCAGTACTTC CSVGGLGAGYEQYF
TRBJ1-1 . TRBV20-1 . TGCAGTGCTAGTTGGCAGCTTCCCATGAACACTGAAGCTTTCTTT CSASWQLPMNTEAFF
TRBJ2-1 . TRBV11-2 TRBD2 TGTGCCAGCAGCTTTTCGGGACTAGCGAGGTCCAATGAGCAGTTCTTC CASSFSGLARSNEQFF
TRBJ1-1 . TRBV20-1 . TGCAGCGCGTTAGGACCTTCGGGGACTGAAGCTTTCTTT CSALGPSGTEAFF
TRBJ2-7 . TRBV5-1 TRBD1 TGCGCCAGCAGCTTTGGGACAGAGAGCTCCTACGAGCAGTACTTC CASSFGTESSYEQYF
TRBJ2-7 few TRBV29-1 TRBD1 TGCAGCGCTGGGACAGGCGGGGAGCAGTACTTC CSAGTGGEQYF
TRBJ2-5 many TRBV29-1 . TGCAGCGTTTCACAGGGAAGGGAGACCCAGTACTTC CSVSQGRETQYF
TRBJ1-5 many TRBV12-3/TRBV12-4 . TGTGCCAGCAGCCCAGGGTATACGGGACAGCCCCAGCATTTT CASSPGYTGQPQHF
TRBJ1-4 . TRBV29-1 . TGCAGCGGTTATCGGGGGGAAAAACTGTTTTTT CSGYRGEKLFF